Listed below are T cell receptor beta chains from one sample, sequenced in a study of metastatic and nonmetastatic thyroid tumors. With MiXCR, TCRdb reprocessed the PCR reads. The sample contains 35,000 to 40,000 clones, around 30% of which appear only once. Sequencing was carried out using blood. Receptor source: a male donor with papillary thyroid cancer or a benign thyroid nodule (not recorded which). Some clones in this sample may be carry-over from other donors' samples. The CDR3 runs from the conserved cysteine through the conserved F or W. D genes are given only for firm matches. Not every row has a clone size; where given, it reads once, few, many or a size class.

j_call v_call clone_size d_call cdr3_nt cdr3_aa
TRBJ2-1 TRBV5-4 - TRBD2 TGTGCCAGCAGCTTGTCCCTGCTAGCGGCTCAATTAGGTGAGCAGTTCTTC CASSLSLLAAQLGEQFF
TRBJ2-7 TRBV5-6 - - TGTGCCAGCAGCTTGCGGAGCGCCTCCTACGAGCAGTACTTC CASSLRSASYEQYF
TRBJ2-2 TRBV7-8 - TRBD2 TGTGCCAGCACCACTGTGGGGGGGTTCACCGGGTATCTGTTTTTT CASTTVGGFTGYLFF
TRBJ1-2 TRBV5-1 - TRBD1 TGCGCCAGCTTCCCCGGACAGGCGGCTAACTATGGCTACACCTTC CASFPGQAANYGYTF
TRBJ1-2 TRBV9 many - TGTGCCAGCAGCGTAGCCCCGGGGGATCATGGCTACACCTTC CASSVAPGDHGYTF
TRBJ1-1 TRBV12-3/TRBV12-4 - - TGTGCCAGCAGTTTAGAGGTGGGGGGACACCGTAACACTGAAGCTTTCTTT CASSLEVGGHRNTEAFF
TRBJ2-3 TRBV24-1 few TRBD1 TGTGCCACCAGTGATATGGACAGGGCCACAGATACGCAGTATTTT CATSDMDRATDTQYF
TRBJ2-2 TRBV5-1 - - TGCGCCAGCAGCTTGGGTAACACCGGGGAGCTGTTTTTT CASSLGNTGELFF
TRBJ2-2 TRBV20-1 - - TGCAGTGCTATAGCTACTATGAGGCGGAACACCGGGGAGCTGTTTTTT CSAIATMRRNTGELFF
TRBJ1-2 TRBV28 many - TGTGCCAGCAGTTTCGACAGCACCAATCCCCGGTATGGCTACACCTTC CASSFDSTNPRYGYTF
TRBJ2-7 TRBV11-3 few - TGTGCCAGTGGGGGTAGTAATCGGGACGAGCAGTACTTC CASGGSNRDEQYF
TRBJ2-7 TRBV5-1 - TRBD2 TGCGCCAGCAGCTTGGAGGCTAGCGGGAGCTCCTACGAGCAGTACTTC CASSLEASGSSYEQYF